These 10 T cell receptor beta chains were sequenced from one sample in a study of cytomegalovirus exposure and HLA in healthy donors. Repertoires were generated with immunoSEQ multiplex PCR, while TCRdb's copy carries only in-frame clones and drops some. Of tens of thousands of clones listed, roughly nine tenths are singletons. The sequenced sample was PBMCs. The receptor source for this set is a woman under 30 in good health and CMV-seronegative.

The rearrangement links TRBV27 to TRBJ2-2; TRBD1 matches 7 bases. J gave up 3 bases and V 11 bases, and 6 bases lay outside the gene matches. Germline V gene sequence: CDR1 MNHEY, CDR2 SMNVEV (reference sequence). This CDR3 region has 13 residues. The CDR3 DNA reads as TGTGCCGCCCGGGACAGATACACCGGGGAGCTGTTTTTT. Translating it yields CAARDRYTGELFF.

The V and J genes are TRBV6-6 and TRBJ1-2; 8 bases are shared with TRBD1. In germline, CDR1 is MNHNY, CDR2 SVGAGI (reference sequence). The V and J ends lost 6 bases and 0 bases, in that order; junction bases with no gene match: 3. The CDR3 covers 14 residues. CDR3 loop: CASRQGQANYGYTF. CDR3 DNA: TGTGCCAGCAGACAGGGACAGGCTAACTATGGCTACACCTTC.

The J gene is TRBJ1-6, the V gene TRBV6-1; D possibly corresponds to TRBD1 (5 bases). CDR3 size: 18 residues. Germline V gene sequence: CDR1 MNHNS, CDR2 SASEGT. Trimming removed 2 bases from V and 1 base from J, with 15 bases in between. DNA for the CDR3: TGTGCCAGCAGTGAACTCCAGGGTCGGTGGTCCTATAATTCACCCCTCCACTTT. Translation gives CASSELQGRWSYNSPLHF.

In this sample, this clone turned up once. At one end the junction does not follow the germline gene, possibly because of a read error. V gene TRBV30 combines with J gene TRBJ2-5; TRBD1 might be the D (6 bases). The germline V gene encodes CDR1 GTSNPN and CDR2 SVGIG (reference sequence). CDR3 size: 14 residues. The CDR3 DNA reads as TGTGCCTGGACGACAGGACATTTACAAGGGACCCAGTACTTC. This gives the protein CAWTTGHLQGTQYF.

About this clone: Compared with germline, one end of the junction differs, possibly owing to a read error. This rearrangement joins TRBV6-6 to TRBJ1-6; TRBD1 is a possible D gene (5 bases). Germline V gives CDR1 MNHNY, CDR2 SVGAGI (reference sequence). The CDR3 totals 13 residues. Written as DNA, the CDR3 is TGTGCCAGCAGTTACTCGTTTTCACAGGCGGCCAAATTT. It is translated as CASSYSFSQAAKF.

This clone was counted once. The V call is TRBV30, the J call TRBJ2-2, with 9 positions matching TRBD2. CDR1 is GTSNPN, CDR2 SVGIG, per germline (reference sequence). There are 15 residues in the CDR3. Trimming at V came to 4 bases and at J to 3 bases, leaving 6 bases not matched to a gene. As DNA, the CDR3 is TGTGCCTGGAAGCGGGGGGCCGGGGACACCGGGGAGCTGTTTTTT. Its protein product is CAWKRGAGDTGELFF.

V gene TRBV29-1 combines with J gene TRBJ2-6; TRBD2 might be the D (6 bases). V was trimmed by 1 base and J by 2 bases, leaving 12 bases between them. CDR3 length: 16 amino acids. The germline V gene encodes CDR1 SQVTM and CDR2 ANQGSEA. The CDR3, as DNA: TGCAGCGTTGAAGGGAGGGACCTGGCTGGGGCCAACGTCCTGACTTTC. Its translation: CSVEGRDLAGANVLTF.

The V and J genes are TRBV25-1 and TRBJ2-2, with 12 positions matching TRBD2. J was trimmed by 4 bases and V by 5 bases; bases with no gene match: 5. Germline V gene data show CDR1 as MGHDK and CDR2 as SYGVNS. This CDR3 is built from 16 residues. The CDR3 here is CASSKLAGGPTGELFF. CDR3 coding DNA: TGTGCCAGCAGTAAACTAGCGGGGGGCCCCACCGGGGAGCTGTTTTTT.

This chain joins TRBV5-4 and TRBJ2-1, with D tentatively TRBD2 (6 bases). Trimming cost V 0 bases and J 4 bases, with 11 bases left between them. The CDR3 contains 15 residues. Looked up from germline, CDR1 is SGHNT and CDR2 is YYREEE (reference sequence). CDR3 sequence reads: CASSLGAGSYNEQFF. CDR3 nucleotide sequence: TGTGCCAGCAGCTTGGGTGCGGGGAGTTACAATGAGCAGTTCTTC.

This chain uses TRBV4-1 with TRBJ1-5; no definite D call. CDR1 and CDR2 (germline): MGHRA, YSYEKL. The CDR3 is made up of 17 amino acids. Trimming pared 2 bases from V and 6 bases from J, leaving 20 bases between. The CDR3 coding sequence is TGCGCCAGCAGCCAAATCCTAGCAGCGACGGCGGGTCAGCCCCAGCATTTT. Translated, it gives CASSQILAATAGQPQHF.